This passage covers 8 T cell receptor beta chains from one sample sequenced in a study of T cell responses to AZD1222 COVID-19 vaccine. Some clones are missing from TCRdb's copy, which holds only in-frame ones; the method was immunoSEQ multiplex PCR. The table has about 100,000 clones, nearly 90% seen once; the top ten hold roughly 2.5%. The input for sequencing was peripheral blood, taken 28 days after the second AZD1222 dose. Source of these receptors: an adult who received the AZD1222 COVID-19 vaccine.

This chain joins TRBV27 and TRBJ1-4; 7 bases map to TRBD1. V shed 5 bases and J 8 bases; nucleotides not matched to a gene: 8. The CDR3 is 14 amino acids. CDR1 MNHEY and CDR2 SMNVEV come from the germline V gene (reference sequence). In DNA form, the CDR3 reads TGTGCCAGCAGTCAAAGGACAGGTTACGAAAAACTGTTTTTT. Translation gives CASSQRTGYEKLFF.

This chain connects TRBV11-2 to TRBJ1-2, with D uncertain. Germline loops: CDR1 SGHAT, CDR2 FQNNGV. The CDR3 contains 12 residues. V was shortened by 5 bases and J by 9 bases, with 13 bases between the two germline ends. The CDR3 loop reads CASSARGGRYTF. Written as DNA, the CDR3 is TGTGCCAGCAGCGCCCGGGGTGGTCGCTACACCTTC.

The genes are TRBV6-8 and TRBJ2-2, with TRBD1 as a possible D gene (5 bases). The CDR3 has 13 amino acids. V lost 4 bases to trimming and J lost 3 bases, with 6 bases between them. Germline CDR1 and CDR2: MNHGY and SAAAGT. In DNA, the CDR3 is TGTGCCAGCAGTTTAGGGGACACCGGGGAGCTGTTTTTT. Translating it yields CASSLGDTGELFF.

The V and J genes are TRBV27 and TRBJ2-7, with 11 bases matching TRBD2. V lost 4 bases to trimming and J lost 4 bases; unmatched junction nucleotides: 6. Looked up from germline, CDR1 is MNHEY and CDR2 is SMNVEV (reference sequence). The length of the CDR3 is 15 residues. The chain's CDR3 is CASSYRGLADYEQYF. In nucleotides, the CDR3 is TGTGCCAGCAGTTACCGGGGACTAGCGGATTACGAGCAGTACTTC.

The chain is built from TRBV5-1 and TRBJ2-1, with D possibly matching TRBD1 (6 bases). Germline V gene lookup returns CDR1 SGHRS and CDR2 YFSETQ. Trimming stripped 4 bases from V and 7 bases from J, with 6 bases between. The CDR3 runs to 11 residues. The CDR3 region is CASSQGNEQFF. CDR3 nucleotide sequence: TGCGCCAGCAGCCAGGGGAATGAGCAGTTCTTC.

The chain employs TRBV19 and TRBJ1-5; no firm D call. This CDR3 has 16 residues. V was clipped by 10 bases and J by 3 bases, with 22 bases between them. Germline CDR1 and CDR2: LNHDA and SQIVND (reference sequence). The CDR3 loop is CATKITLEELNQPQHF. The CDR3 DNA reads TGTGCCACTAAAATCACATTGGAGGAGCTCAATCAGCCCCAGCATTTT.

V gene TRBV2 combines with J gene TRBJ1-6, with no clear D. Germline CDR1 SNHLY, CDR2 FYNNEI. The CDR3 extends over 17 amino acids. Trimming cost V 0 bases and J 3 bases, with 12 bases left between them. This CDR3 reads CASSEALQEFYNSPLHF. CDR3 in DNA: TGTGCCAGCAGTGAAGCGCTTCAAGAGTTCTATAATTCACCCCTCCACTTT. The whole variable domain, remainder taken from reference TRBV2 and TRBJ1-6, is EPEVTQTPSHQVTQMGQEVILRCVPISNHLYFYWYRQILGQKVEFLVSFYNNEISEKSEIFDDQFSVERPDGSNFTLKIRSTKLEDSAMYFCASSEALQEFYNSPLHFGNGTRLTVT.

This chain links TRBV7-6 with TRBJ1-5, with D possibly TRBD1 on 5 matching bases. The germline V gene has CDR1 SGHVS and CDR2 FNYEAQ. The ends were cut back, 1 base at V and 0 bases at J, with 7 bases in the middle. This CDR3 is built from 15 residues. The CDR3, as DNA: TGTGCCAGCAGCTTAGGACAGTCTAGCAATCAGCCCCAGCATTTT. Translated: CASSLGQSSNQPQHF.